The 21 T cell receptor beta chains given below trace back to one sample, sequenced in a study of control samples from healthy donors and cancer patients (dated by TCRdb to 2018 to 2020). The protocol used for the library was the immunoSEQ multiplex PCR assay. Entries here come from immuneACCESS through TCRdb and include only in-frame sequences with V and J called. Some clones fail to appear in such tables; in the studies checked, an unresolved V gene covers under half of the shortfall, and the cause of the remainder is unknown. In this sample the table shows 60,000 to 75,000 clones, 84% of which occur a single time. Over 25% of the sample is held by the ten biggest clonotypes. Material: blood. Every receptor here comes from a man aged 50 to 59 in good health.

The CDR3 DNA reads as TGTGCCAGCAGAGAGACAGGGATCTTTGGAAACACCATATATTTT. It is translated as CASRETGIFGNTIYF. The V gene is TRBV6-5, the J gene TRBJ1-3, with TRBD1 identical over 7 bases. The length of the CDR3 is 15 residues. Germline V CDR1 and CDR2: MNHEY, SVGAGI. J was trimmed by 3 bases and V by 6 bases; bases with no gene match: 8.

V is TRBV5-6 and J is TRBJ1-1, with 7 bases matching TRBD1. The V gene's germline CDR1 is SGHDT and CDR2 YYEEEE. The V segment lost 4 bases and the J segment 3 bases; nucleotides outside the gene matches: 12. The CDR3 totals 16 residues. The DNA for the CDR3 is TGTGCCAGCAGCCCCGGTAGGACAGGTAGAGACACTGAAGCTTTCTTT. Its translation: CASSPGRTGRDTEAFF.

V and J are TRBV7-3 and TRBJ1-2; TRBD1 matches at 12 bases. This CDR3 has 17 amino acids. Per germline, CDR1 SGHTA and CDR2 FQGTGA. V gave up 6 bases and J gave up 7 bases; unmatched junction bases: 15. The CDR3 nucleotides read TGTGCCAGCAGAAACACTCTAGGGACAGGGGGCTTTTCTGGCTACACCTTC. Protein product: CASRNTLGTGGFSGYTF.

The CDR3, as DNA: TGTGCCAGCAGACAGGGGGTGAGTGAAAAACTGTTTTTT. This sequence encodes CASRQGVSEKLFF. V gene TRBV12-3 or TRBV12-4 combines with J gene TRBJ1-4; 8 nucleotides match TRBD1. Germline trimming cut 6 bases from V and 7 bases from J; bases unmatched to any gene: 4. The CDR3 is 13 residues long.

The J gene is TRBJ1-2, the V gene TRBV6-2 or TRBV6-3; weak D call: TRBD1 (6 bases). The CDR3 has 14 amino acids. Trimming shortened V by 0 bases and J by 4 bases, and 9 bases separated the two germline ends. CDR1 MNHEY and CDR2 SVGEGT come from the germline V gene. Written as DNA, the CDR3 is TGTGCCAGCAGTTACTCGGACAGTACCTATGGCTACACCTTC. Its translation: CASSYSDSTYGYTF.

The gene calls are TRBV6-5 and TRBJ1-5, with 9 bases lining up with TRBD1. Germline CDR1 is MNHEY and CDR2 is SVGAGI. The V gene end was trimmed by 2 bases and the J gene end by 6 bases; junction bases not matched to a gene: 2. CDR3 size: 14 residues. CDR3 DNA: TGTGCCAGCAGTTACGGGACAGGGAGTCAGCCCCAGCATTTT. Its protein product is CASSYGTGSQPQHF.

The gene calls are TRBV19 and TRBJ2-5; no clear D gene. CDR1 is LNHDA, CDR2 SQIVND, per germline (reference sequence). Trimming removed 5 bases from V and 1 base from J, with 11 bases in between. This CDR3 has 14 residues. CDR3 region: CASSVSGAQETQYF. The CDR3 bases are TGTGCCAGTAGTGTGTCCGGTGCCCAAGAGACCCAGTACTTC.

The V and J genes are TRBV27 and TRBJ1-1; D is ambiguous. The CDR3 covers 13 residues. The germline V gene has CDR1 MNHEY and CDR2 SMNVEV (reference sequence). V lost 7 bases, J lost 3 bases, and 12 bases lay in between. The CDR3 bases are TGTGCCAGCAATCGGGCTTCGGACACTGAAGCTTTCTTT. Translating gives CASNRASDTEAFF.

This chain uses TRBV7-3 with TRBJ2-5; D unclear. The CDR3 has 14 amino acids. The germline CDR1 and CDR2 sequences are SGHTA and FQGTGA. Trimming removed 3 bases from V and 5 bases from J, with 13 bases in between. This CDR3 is CASSFTLEGETQYF. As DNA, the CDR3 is TGTGCCAGCAGCTTTACGTTGGAAGGGGAGACCCAGTACTTC.

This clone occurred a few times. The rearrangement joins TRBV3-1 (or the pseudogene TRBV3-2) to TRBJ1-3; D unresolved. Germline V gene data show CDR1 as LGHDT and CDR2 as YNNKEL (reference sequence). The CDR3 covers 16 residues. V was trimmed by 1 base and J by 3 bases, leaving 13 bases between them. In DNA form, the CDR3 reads TGTGCCAGCAGCCAAGGCCGGACGGTCCATGGAAACACCATATATTTT. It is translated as CASSQGRTVHGNTIYF.

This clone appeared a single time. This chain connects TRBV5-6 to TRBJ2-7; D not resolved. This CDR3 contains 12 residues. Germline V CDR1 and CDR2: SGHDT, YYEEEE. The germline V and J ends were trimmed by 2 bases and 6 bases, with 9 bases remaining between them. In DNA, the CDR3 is TGTGCCAGCAGCTTCTCGTCGGGCGAGCAGTACTTC. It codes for CASSFSSGEQYF.

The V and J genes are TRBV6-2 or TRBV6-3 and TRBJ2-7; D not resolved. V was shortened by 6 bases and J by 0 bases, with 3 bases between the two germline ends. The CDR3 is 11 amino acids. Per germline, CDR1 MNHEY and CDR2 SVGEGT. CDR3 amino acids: CASSPSYEQYF. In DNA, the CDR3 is TGTGCCAGCAGCCCCTCCTACGAGCAGTACTTC.

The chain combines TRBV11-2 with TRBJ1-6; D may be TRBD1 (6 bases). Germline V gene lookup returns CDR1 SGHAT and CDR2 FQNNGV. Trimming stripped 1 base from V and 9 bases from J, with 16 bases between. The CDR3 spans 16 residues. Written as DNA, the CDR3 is TGTGCCAGCAGCTTAGCTCCAGACAGGCGGAGTTCACCCCTCCACTTT. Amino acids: CASSLAPDRRSSPLHF.

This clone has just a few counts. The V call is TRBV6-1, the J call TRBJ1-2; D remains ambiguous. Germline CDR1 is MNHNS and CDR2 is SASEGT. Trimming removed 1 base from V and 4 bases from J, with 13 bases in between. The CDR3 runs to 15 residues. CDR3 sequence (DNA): TGTGCCAGCAGTGAAGTGGGGAGATCCAGCTATGGCTACACCTTC. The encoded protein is CASSEVGRSSYGYTF.

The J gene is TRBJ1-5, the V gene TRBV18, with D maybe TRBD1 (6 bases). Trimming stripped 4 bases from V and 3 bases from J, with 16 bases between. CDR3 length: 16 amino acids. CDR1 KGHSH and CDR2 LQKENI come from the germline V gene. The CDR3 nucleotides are TGTGCCAGCTCACTACAGGGAAGTGGGGCCAATCAGCCCCAGCATTTT. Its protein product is CASSLQGSGANQPQHF.

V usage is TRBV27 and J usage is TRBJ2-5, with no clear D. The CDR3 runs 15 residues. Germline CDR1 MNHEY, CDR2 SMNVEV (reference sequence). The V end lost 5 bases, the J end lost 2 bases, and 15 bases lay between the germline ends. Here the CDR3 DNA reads TGTGCCAGCAGTCCCAATCGTTATGGGCAAGAGACCCAGTACTTC. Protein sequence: CASSPNRYGQETQYF.

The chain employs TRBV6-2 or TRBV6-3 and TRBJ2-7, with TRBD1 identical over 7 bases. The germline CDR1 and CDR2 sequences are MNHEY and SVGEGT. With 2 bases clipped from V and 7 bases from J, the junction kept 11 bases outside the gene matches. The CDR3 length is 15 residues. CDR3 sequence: CASSYTVTGTREQYF. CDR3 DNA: TGTGCCAGCAGTTACACGGTGACAGGGACGAGGGAGCAGTACTTC.

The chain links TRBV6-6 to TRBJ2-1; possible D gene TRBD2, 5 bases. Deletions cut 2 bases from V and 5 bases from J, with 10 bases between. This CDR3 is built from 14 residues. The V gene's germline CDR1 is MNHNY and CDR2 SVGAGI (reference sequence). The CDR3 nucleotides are TGTGCCAGCAGTTACGGGAGCCAAAACAATGAGCAGTTCTTC. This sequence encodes CASSYGSQNNEQFF.

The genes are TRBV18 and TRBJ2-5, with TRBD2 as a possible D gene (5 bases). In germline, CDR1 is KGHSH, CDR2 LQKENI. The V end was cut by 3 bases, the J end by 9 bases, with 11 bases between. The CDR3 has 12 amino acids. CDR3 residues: CASSPGEEAQYF. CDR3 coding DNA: TGTGCCAGCTCACCGGGTGAGGAGGCCCAGTACTTC. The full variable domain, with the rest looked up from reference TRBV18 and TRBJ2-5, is NAGVMQNPRHLVRRRGQEARLRCSPMKGHSHVYWYRQLPEEGLKFMVYLQKENIIDESGMPKERFSAEFPKEGPSILRIQQVVRGDSAAYFCASSPGEEAQYFGPGTRLLVL.

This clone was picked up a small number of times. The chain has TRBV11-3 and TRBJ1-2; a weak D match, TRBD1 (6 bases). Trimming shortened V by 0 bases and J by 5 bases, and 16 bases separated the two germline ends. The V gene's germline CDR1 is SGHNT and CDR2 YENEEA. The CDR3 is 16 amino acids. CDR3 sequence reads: CASSLDGSGQLYGYTF. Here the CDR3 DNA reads TGTGCCAGCAGCTTAGATGGCTCCGGACAGCTATATGGCTACACCTTC.

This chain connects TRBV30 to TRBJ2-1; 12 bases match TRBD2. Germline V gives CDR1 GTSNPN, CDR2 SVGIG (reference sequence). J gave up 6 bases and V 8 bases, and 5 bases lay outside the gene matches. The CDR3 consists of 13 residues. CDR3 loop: CAQPSGRANEQFF. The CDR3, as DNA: TGTGCCCAACCTAGCGGGAGGGCCAATGAGCAGTTCTTC. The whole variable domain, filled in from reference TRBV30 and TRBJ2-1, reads SQTIHQWPATLVQPVGSPLSLECTVEGTSNPNLYWYRQAAGRGLQLLFYSVGIGQISSEVPQNLSASRPQDRQFILSSKKLLLSDSGFYLCAQPSGRANEQFFGPGTRLTVL.